Listed below are T cell receptor beta chains from one sample, sequenced in a study of cytomegalovirus exposure and HLA in healthy donors. TCRdb's copy holds only in-frame clones and misses some; the assay was immunoSEQ multiplex PCR. The sample shows about 360,000 clones, 75% to 90% of them seen only once. The specimen sequenced was PBMCs. The receptors derive from a woman aged 18-35 years in good health and CMV-seronegative. Each CDR3 is given with its conserved first and last residue. The D gene is left open where the match is weak. Not all rows give a size; the values are once, few, many and, for expanded clones, a class.

d_call	v_call	clone_size	j_call	cdr3_aa	cdr3_nt
NA	TRBV5-1	NA	TRBJ2-1	CASGGAEGNEQFF	TGCGCCAGCGGGGGGGCAGAAGGCAATGAGCAGTTCTTC
TRBD1	TRBV2	NA	TRBJ1-2	CASSPGGAVVNGYTF	TGTGCCAGCAGTCCAGGGGGCGCGGTAGTGAATGGCTACACCTTC
TRBD2	TRBV30	NA	TRBJ2-3	CAWSPPNSGRAEGDTQYF	TGTGCCTGGAGTCCACCCAATAGCGGGAGGGCCGAGGGAGATACGCAGTATTTT
TRBD1	TRBV18	NA	TRBJ1-2	CASSPGTGGWLGYTF	TGTGCCAGCTCCCCTGGGACAGGGGGCTGGCTTGGCTACACCTTC
NA	TRBV18	NA	TRBJ1-2	CASSPGTRATNYGYTF	TGTGCCAGCTCACCCGGGACACGGGCGACCAACTATGGCTACACCTTC
TRBD1	TRBV29-1	NA	TRBJ2-7	CSVPGDRGSYEQYF	TGCAGCGTACCCGGCGACAGGGGCTCCTACGAGCAGTACTTC
NA	TRBV28	NA	TRBJ1-2	CASRRESQGYTF	TGTGCCAGCAGGCGGGAGTCACAGGGCTACACCTTC
NA	TRBV6-1	NA	TRBJ1-1	CASLNTGTRTEAFF	TGTGCCAGCCTTAACACAGGGACCAGGACTGAAGCTTTCTTT
NA	TRBV6-4	NA	TRBJ1-1	CASSKYHGNTEAFF	TGTGCCAGCAGTAAATACCACGGGAACACTGAAGCTTTCTTT
NA	TRBV6-1	NA	TRBJ2-7	CASSEAAVTRLSDEQYF	TGTGCCAGCAGTGAAGCCGCAGTGACTAGGTTGTCCGACGAGCAGTACTTC
TRBD2	TRBV5-3	NA	TRBJ2-5	CARSFEREDGETQYF	TGTGCCAGAAGCTTCGAGCGGGAGGACGGAGAGACCCAGTACTTC
TRBD2	TRBV2	NA	TRBJ2-7	CASSESLAGVSSYEQYF	TGTGCCAGCAGTGAAAGTCTAGCGGGGGTAAGCTCCTACGAGCAGTACTTC
TRBD1	TRBV28	once	TRBJ2-7	CASTVTLGQGSYEQYF	TGTGCCAGCACCGTAACTTTAGGACAGGGAAGTTACGAGCAGTACTTC